This T cell receptor beta chain was obtained from a study of cytomegalovirus exposure and HLA in healthy donors. Study results and caveats: The study designated roughly 150 TCR beta chains cytomegalovirus-associated.

With V trimmed by 1 base and J by 9 bases, 6 bases remained unmatched. The V gene's germline CDR1 is SGHTA and CDR2 FQGNSA. The CDR3 extends over 16 amino acids. With 60 Vbeta and 13 Jbeta primers, the PCR was carried out. Sequencing used immunoSEQ multiplex PCR; TCRdb keeps in-frame clones, though not all of them. The clone table shows 55,000 to 75,000 clones, with the ten largest holding about 4%. Notes on this clone: The antigen is not known.

V gene TRBV7-2 combines with J gene TRBJ1-6; TRBD1 matches 10 bases. This receptor was identified in a male donor in good health and CMV-seronegative. The sample was PBMCs. CDR3 protein: CASSLVGTGDGSPLHF. CDR3 bases: TGTGCCAGCAGCTTAGTAGGGACAGGGGATGGTTCACCCCTCCACTTT.